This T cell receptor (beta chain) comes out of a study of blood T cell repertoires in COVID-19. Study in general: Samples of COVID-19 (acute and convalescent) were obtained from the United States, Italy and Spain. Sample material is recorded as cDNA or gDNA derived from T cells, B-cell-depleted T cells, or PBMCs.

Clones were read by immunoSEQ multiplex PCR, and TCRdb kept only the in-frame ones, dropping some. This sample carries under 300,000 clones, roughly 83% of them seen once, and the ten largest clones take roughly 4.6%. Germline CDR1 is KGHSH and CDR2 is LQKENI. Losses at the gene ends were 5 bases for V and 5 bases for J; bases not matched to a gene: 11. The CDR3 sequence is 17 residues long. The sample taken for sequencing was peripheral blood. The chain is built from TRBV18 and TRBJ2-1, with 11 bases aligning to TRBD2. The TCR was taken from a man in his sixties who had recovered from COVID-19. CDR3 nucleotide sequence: TGTGCCAGCTCAACCCTCGCACTAGCGGGGGCCAACAATGAGCAGTTCTTC. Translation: CASSTLALAGANNEQFF.